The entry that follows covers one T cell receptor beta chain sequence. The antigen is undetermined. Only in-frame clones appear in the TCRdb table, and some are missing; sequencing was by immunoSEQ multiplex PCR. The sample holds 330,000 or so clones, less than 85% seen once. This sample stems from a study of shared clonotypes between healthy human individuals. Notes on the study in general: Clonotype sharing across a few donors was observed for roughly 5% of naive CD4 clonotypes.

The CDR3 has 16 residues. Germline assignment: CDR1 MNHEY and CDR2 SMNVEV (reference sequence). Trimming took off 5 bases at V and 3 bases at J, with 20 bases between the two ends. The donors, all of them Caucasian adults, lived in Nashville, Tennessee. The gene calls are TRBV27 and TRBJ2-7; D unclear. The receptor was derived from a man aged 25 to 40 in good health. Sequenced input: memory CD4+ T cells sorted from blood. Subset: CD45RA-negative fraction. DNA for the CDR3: TGTGCCAGCAGTCCACGACAACTCTCTCCAAGCTACGAGCAGTACTTC. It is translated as CASSPRQLSPSYEQYF.